This T cell receptor (beta chain) was retrieved from a study of shared clonotypes between healthy human individuals. Trimming pared 3 bases from V and 3 bases from J, leaving 15 bases between. Germline values: CDR1 SNHLY, CDR2 FYNNEI. This CDR3 region has 16 residues. Naive CD8 cells lacked CD45RO, underwent positive selection for CCR7 and left out terminally differentiated effector memory CD45RA+ cells. Produced via immunoSEQ multiplex PCR; TCRdb's table is partial and in-frame only. Here the sample spans more than 2 million clones, roughly 95% being singletons. Sequencing was performed on naive CD8+ T cells from PBMCs. This TCR derives from a man between 18 and 29 years old in good health. Some clones in this sample may be carry-over from other donors' samples. This chain connects TRBV2 to TRBJ1-5, with a tentative D call TRBD1 (5 bases). This chain's CDR3 is CASSEGPPPDNQPQHF. The DNA for the CDR3 is TGTGCCAGCAGTGAGGGACCGCCCCCGGACAATCAGCCCCAGCATTTT.